This TCR beta chain was found in a study of T cell responses to AZD1222 COVID-19 vaccine (dated by TCRdb to about 2021). A note on the overall study: A total of 230 or so trial participants underwent TCR sequencing, of whom some 210 received two doses of AZD1222 and around 26 received two doses of the MenACWY control vaccine. Trial participants were enrolled into age subgroups of 18-55, 56-69 and 70-plus years, which contained roughly 150, 30 and 60 TCR-sequenced participants, respectively. Beyond this particular receptor, the publication reports: Conclusions about previously exposed vaccinees are limited because only a handful of AZD1222 recipients were SARS-CoV-2 seropositive at baseline. Most participants were white British and females outnumbered males, and the authors suggested that clonal diversity may have been underestimated. A significant rise in spike-specific TCR breadth and depth was observed after two AZD1222 doses relative to day 0 and relative to MenACWY recipients. The 56-69-year group was small, and its depth increase did not reach significance, likely because of low power. CD4 TCRs associated with the vaccine covered the entire spike protein, and the dominant responses were in regions 160-218 and 743-854. Nearly half of unique spike-specific TCRs reportedly recognized epitopes outside regions mutated in the B.1.351 and B.1.1.7 variants. Because no samples from the day 14 peak response were available, repertoires could be characterized only after the peak T cell response.

On this clone itself: The specificity of this receptor is unknown. No clone much larger than this one lies a single base away; base qualities are absent.

Read against the paper, the sample's time point label means: baseline before first vaccination. This sample's treatment or condition label indicates: meningococcal conjugate vaccine given as trial control. Vaccinee samples were obtained from the UK trials COV001 and COV002, which included a single-blind randomized controlled phase 2/3 trial of AZD1222 (ChAdOx1 nCoV-19) in healthy adults. For TCRbeta chain sequencing, PBMC samples from trial participants were taken at day 0 and at day 28 after the second dose. Trimmed from V: 3 bases; trimmed from J: 1 base; junction bases lacking a gene match: 3. Taken from cysteine to phenylalanine, the CDR3 has 16 residues. Only the CDR3 DNA is retained, 48 bases long and in frame from the first base. Taken from the germline V gene, the CDR1 and CDR2 loops are KGHDR and SFDVKD. The CDR3 regions of human TCRbeta chains were subjected to immunosequencing. The paper's data handling went like this. Repertoire TCRs were checked for matches against a reference library of SARS-CoV-2-specific TCRs that had been generated using the MIRA antigen-specificity platform. Breadth was defined as the fraction of unique TCRs that were SARS-CoV-2-associated. Depth was defined as the fraction of total T cells that were SARS-CoV-2-associated. Each spike-specific TCR was assigned to its reactive spike region and to a CD4 or CD8 class using the MIRA data. Log10-transformed breadth and depth values were compared by one-way ANOVA with Sidak's multiple comparisons tests. TCRdb stores this immuneACCESS table with in-frame sequences only. Part of the clones is absent; in the studies checked, under half of the shortfall reflects unresolved V genes, and no reason is known for the rest. The DNA was the basis for D and trimming; V, J and clone size are from that table. The sample profile shows roughly 200,000 clones; under 95% of them were found once. The ten largest clones represent more than 0.8% of the sample.

The chain joins TRBV24-1 to TRBJ1-3, with 9 bases matching TRBD1. This receptor was identified in an adult in good health. The sample here was peripheral blood, taken on day 0 of MenACWY control vaccination. The bases are TGTGCCACCAGTGATACAGGGGGCCTTTCTGGAAACACCATATATTTT. The translation is CATSDTGGLSGNTIYF.